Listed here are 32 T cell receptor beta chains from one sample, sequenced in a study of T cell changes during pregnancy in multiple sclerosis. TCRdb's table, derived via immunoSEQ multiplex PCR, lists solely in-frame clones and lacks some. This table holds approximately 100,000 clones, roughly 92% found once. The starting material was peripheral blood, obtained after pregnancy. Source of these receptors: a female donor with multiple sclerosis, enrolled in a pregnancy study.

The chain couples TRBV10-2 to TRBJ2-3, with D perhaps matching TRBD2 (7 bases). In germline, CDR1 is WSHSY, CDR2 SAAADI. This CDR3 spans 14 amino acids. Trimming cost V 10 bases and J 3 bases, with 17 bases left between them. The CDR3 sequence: CATNEGGRTDTQYF. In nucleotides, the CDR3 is TGCGCCACCAACGAGGGGGGGCGAACAGATACGCAGTATTTT.

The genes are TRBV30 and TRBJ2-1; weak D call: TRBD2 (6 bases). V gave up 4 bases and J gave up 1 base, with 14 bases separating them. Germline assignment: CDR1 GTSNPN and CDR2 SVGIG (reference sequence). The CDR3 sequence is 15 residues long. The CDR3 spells CAWTPRRESYNEQFF. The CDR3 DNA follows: TGTGCCTGGACCCCGAGGAGGGAATCCTACAATGAGCAGTTCTTC.

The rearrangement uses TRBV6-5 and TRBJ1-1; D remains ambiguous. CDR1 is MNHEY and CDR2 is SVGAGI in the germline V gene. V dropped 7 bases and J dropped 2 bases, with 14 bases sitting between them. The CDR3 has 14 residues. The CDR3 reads CASTEVGVNTEAFF. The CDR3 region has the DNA TGTGCCAGCACCGAGGTCGGTGTCAACACTGAAGCTTTCTTT.

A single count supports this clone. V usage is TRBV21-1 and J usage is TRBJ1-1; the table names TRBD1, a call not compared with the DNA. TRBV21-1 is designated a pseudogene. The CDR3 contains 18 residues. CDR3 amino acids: CASSKEVETGGALTEAFF. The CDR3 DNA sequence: TGTGCCAGCAGCAAAGAGGTAGAGACAGGGGGCGCGCTCACTGAAGCTTTCTTT.

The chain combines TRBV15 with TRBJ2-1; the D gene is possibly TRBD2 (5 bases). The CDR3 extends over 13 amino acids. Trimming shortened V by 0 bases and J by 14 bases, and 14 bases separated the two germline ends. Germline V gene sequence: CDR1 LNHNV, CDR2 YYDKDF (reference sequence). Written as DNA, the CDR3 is TGTGCCACCAGCAGAGATACCCTAGCCTCAAAGTTCTTC. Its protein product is CATSRDTLASKFF.

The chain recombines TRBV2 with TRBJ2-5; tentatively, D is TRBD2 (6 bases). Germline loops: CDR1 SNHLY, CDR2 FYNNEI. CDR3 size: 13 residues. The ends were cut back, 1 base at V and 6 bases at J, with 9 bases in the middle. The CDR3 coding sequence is TGTGCCAGCAGTGAAGAGGCGGGGCAGACCCAGTACTTC. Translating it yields CASSEEAGQTQYF.

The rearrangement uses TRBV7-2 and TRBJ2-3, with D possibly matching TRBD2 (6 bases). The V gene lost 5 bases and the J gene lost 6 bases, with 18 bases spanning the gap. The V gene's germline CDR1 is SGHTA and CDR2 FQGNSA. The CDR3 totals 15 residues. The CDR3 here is CASSRGANRRDTQYF. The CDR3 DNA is TGTGCCAGCAGCCGCGGGGCGAACCGGAGGGATACGCAGTATTTT.

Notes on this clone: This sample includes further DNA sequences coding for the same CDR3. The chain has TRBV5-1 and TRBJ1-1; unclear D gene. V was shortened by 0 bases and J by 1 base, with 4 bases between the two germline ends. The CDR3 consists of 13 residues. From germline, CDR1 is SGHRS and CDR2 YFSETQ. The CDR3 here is CASSLDRNTEAFF. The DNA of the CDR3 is TGCGCCAGCAGCTTGGATAGGAACACTGAAGCTTTCTTT.

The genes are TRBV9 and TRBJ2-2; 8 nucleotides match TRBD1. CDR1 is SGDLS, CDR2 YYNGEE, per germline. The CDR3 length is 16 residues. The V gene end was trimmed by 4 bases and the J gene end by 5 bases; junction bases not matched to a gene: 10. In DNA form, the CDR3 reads TGTGCCAGCAGCCCCGGCAGGGGGCTGAATACCGGGGAGCTGTTTTTT. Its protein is CASSPGRGLNTGELFF.

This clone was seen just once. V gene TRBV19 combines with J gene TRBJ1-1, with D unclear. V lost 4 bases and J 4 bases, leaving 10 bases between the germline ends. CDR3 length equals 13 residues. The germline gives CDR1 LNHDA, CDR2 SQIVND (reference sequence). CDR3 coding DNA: TGTGCCAGTAGTAACGGGTTGGGCACTGAAGCTTTCTTT. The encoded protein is CASSNGLGTEAFF.

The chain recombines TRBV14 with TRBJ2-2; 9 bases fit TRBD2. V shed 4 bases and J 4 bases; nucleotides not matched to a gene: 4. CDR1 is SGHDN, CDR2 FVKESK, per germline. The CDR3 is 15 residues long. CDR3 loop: CASSPRGGATGELFF. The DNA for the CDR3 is TGTGCCAGCAGCCCGCGCGGGGGGGCCACCGGGGAGCTGTTTTTT. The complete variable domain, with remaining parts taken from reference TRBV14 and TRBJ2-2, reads EAGVTQFPSHSVIEKGQTVTLRCDPISGHDNLYWYRRVMGKEIKFLLHFVKESKQDESGMPNNRFLAERTGGTYSTLKVQPAELEDSGVYFCASSPRGGATGELFFGEGSRLTVL.

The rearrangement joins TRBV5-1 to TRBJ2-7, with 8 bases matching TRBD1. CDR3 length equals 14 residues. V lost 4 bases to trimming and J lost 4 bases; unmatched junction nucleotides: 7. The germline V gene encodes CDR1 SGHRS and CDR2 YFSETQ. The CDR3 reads CASSHGQGGYEQYF. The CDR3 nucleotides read TGCGCCAGCAGCCACGGACAGGGTGGATACGAGCAGTACTTC.

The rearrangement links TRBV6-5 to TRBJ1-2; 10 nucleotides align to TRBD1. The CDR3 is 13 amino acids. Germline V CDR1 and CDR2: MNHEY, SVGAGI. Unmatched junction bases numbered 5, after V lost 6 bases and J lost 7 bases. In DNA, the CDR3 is TGTGCCAGCAGGAAAGACAGGGGGCTTGGCTACACCTTC. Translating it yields CASRKDRGLGYTF.

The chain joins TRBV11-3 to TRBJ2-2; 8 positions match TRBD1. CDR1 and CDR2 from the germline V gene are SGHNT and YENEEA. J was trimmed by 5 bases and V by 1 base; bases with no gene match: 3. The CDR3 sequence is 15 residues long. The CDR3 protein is CASSLGGTGTGELFF. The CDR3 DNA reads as TGTGCCAGCAGCTTAGGGGGGACAGGAACCGGGGAGCTGTTTTTT.

The CDR3 DNA reads TGTGCCAGCAGTTATCTCCCCGACACAGGGGGGACTGAAGCTTTCTTT. Residues: CASSYLPDTGGTEAFF. This rearrangement joins TRBV6-5 to TRBJ1-1; 8 bases line up with TRBD1. The V segment lost 3 bases and the J segment 5 bases; nucleotides outside the gene matches: 11. There are 16 residues in the CDR3. Per germline, CDR1 MNHEY and CDR2 SVGAGI.

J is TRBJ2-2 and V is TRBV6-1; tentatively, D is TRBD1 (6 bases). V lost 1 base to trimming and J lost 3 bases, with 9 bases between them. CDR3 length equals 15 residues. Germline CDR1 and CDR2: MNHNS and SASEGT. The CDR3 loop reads CASSEGRGYTGELFF. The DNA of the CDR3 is TGTGCCAGCAGTGAAGGCAGGGGATACACCGGGGAGCTGTTTTTT.

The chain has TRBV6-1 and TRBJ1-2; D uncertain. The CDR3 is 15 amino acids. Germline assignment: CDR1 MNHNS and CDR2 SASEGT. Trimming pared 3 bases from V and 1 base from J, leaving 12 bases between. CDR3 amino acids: CASSDPGKGNYGYTF. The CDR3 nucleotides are TGTGCCAGCAGTGATCCGGGAAAGGGTAACTATGGCTACACCTTC.

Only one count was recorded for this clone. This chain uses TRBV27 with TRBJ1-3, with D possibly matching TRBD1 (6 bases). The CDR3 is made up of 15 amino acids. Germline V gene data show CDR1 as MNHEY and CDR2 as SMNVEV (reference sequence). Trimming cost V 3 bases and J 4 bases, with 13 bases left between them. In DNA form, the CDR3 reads TGTGCCAGCAGTTTGGGTAGGGGGAGAGGAAACACCATATATTTT. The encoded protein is CASSLGRGRGNTIYF.

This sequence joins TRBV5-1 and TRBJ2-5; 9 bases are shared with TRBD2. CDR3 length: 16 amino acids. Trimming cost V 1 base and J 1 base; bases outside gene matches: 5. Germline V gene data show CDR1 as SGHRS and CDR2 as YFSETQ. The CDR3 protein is CASSLSLAGLQETQYF. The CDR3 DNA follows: TGCGCCAGCAGCTTGTCGCTAGCGGGGCTCCAAGAGACCCAGTACTTC.

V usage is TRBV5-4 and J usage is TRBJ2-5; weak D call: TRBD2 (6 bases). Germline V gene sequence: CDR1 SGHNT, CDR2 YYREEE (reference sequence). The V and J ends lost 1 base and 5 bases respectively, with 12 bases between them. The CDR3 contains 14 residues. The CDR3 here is CASSLFSAGETQYF. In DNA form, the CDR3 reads TGTGCCAGCAGCTTGTTTTCTGCGGGGGAGACCCAGTACTTC.

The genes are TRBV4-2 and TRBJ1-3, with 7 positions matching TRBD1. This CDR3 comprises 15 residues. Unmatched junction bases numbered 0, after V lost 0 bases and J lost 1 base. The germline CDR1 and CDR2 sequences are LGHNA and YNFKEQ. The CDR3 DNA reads TGTGCCAGCAGCCAAGAGACAGGGTCTGGAAACACCATATATTTT. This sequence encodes CASSQETGSGNTIYF.

The CDR3 loop reads CSAAQARGEAFF. The CDR3 bases are TGCAGCGCCGCTCAGGCTCGGGGTGAAGCTTTCTTT. The V and J genes are TRBV29-1 and TRBJ1-1, with D unclear. V gave up 7 bases and J gave up 7 bases, with 16 bases separating them. Germline V gene sequence: CDR1 SQVTM, CDR2 ANQGSEA. CDR3 length equals 12 residues.

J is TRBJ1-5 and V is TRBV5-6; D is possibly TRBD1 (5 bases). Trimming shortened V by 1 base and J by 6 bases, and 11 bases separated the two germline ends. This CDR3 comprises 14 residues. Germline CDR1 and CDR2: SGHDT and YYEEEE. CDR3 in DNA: TGTGCCAGCAGCTTGTGGGGGGTTACTCAGCCCCAGCATTTT. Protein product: CASSLWGVTQPQHF.

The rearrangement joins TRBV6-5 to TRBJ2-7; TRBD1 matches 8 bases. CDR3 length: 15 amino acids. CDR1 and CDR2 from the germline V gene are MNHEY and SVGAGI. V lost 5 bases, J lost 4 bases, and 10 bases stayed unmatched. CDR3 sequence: CASSRNRQGIYEQYF. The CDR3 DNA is TGTGCCAGCAGTCGAAACCGACAGGGGATATACGAGCAGTACTTC.

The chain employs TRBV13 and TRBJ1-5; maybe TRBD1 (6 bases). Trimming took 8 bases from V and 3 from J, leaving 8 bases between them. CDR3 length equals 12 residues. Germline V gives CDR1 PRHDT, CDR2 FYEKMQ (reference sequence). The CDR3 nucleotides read TGTGCCAGCGGACAGTTCAATCAGCCCCAGCATTTT. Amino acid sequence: CASGQFNQPQHF. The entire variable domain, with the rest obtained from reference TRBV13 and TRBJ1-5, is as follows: AAGVIQSPRHLIKEKRETATLKCYPIPRHDTVYWYQQGPGQDPQFLISFYEKMQSDKGSIPDRFSAQQFSDYHSELNMSSLELGDSALYFCASGQFNQPQHFGDGTRLSIL.

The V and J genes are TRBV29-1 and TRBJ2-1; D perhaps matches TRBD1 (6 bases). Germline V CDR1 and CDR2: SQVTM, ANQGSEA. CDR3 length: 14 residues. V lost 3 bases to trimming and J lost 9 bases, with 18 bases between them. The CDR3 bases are TGCAGCGTTGACGAAGGGCCCAGACAGGCTGAGCAGTTCTTC. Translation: CSVDEGPRQAEQFF.

CDR3 DNA: TGTGCCAGCAGCTTACCGGGACTAGATGCAGATACGCAGTATTTT. It encodes CASSLPGLDADTQYF. The gene calls are TRBV7-3 and TRBJ2-3; 8 nucleotides match TRBD2. The V segment lost 2 bases and the J segment 4 bases; nucleotides outside the gene matches: 5. Germline assignment: CDR1 SGHTA and CDR2 FQGTGA. The CDR3 sequence is 15 residues long.

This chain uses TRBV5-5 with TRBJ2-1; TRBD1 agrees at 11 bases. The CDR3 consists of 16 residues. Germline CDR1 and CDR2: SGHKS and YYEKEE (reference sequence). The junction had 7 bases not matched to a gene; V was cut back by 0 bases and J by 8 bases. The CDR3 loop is CASSLEGQGGRDEQFF. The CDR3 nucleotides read TGTGCCAGCAGCTTGGAGGGACAGGGGGGACGGGATGAGCAGTTCTTC.

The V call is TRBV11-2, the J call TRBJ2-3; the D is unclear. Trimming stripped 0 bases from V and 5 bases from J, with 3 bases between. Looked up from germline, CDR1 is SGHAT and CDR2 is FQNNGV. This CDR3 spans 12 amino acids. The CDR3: CASSLDRDTQYF. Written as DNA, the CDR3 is TGTGCCAGCAGCTTAGACAGAGATACGCAGTATTTT.

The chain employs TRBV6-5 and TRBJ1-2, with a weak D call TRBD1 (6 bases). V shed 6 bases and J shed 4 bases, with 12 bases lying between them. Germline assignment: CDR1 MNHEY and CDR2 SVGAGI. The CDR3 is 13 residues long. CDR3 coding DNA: TGTGCCAGCAGACCTACAGGGCGCTATGGCTACACCTTC. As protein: CASRPTGRYGYTF.

The CDR3 bases are TGTGCCAGTAGTACCATCAGGGATGGAGGGACAGATACGCAGTATTTT. Translated: CASSTIRDGGTDTQYF. This rearrangement joins TRBV19 to TRBJ2-3, with D perhaps matching TRBD2 (6 bases). Trimming removed 4 bases at V and 3 bases at J, with 17 bases between. Per germline, CDR1 LNHDA and CDR2 SQIVND (reference sequence). CDR3 length: 16 residues. The full variable domain, completed using reference TRBV19 and TRBJ2-3, is DGGITQSPKYLFRKEGQNVTLSCEQNLNHDAMYWYRQDPGQGLRLIYYSQIVNDFQKGDIAEGYSVSREKKESFPLTVTSAQKNPTAFYLCASSTIRDGGTDTQYFGPGTRLTVL.

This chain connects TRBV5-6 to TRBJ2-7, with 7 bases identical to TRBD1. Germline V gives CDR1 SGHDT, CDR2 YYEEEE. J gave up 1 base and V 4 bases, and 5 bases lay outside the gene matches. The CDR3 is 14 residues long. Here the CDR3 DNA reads TGTGCCAGCAGCGATGGACAGGTTTCCTACGAGCAGTACTTC. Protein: CASSDGQVSYEQYF.